A selection of T cell receptor beta chains follows, all from one sample in a study of lymphopenia after photon versus proton radiotherapy. Produced via immunoSEQ multiplex PCR; TCRdb's table is partial and in-frame only. The sample shows 42,000 or so clones, about 80% of them seen only once. The material sequenced was peripheral blood, taken from a patient treated with proton-based radiotherapy. Receptors were obtained from a woman in her seventies with pancreatic cancer. Both conserved end residues are part of each CDR3. A D gene is named only where the DNA matches it firmly. Size is stated for part of the rows, as once, few or many counts, or as a class when the clone is expanded.

J gene: TRBJ2-2; clone size: -; D gene: -; V gene: TRBV11-2; CDR3 protein: CASSSSPGSTGELFF; CDR3 DNA: TGTGCCAGCAGCTCCTCCCCGGGGTCCACCGGGGAGCTGTTTTTT
J gene: TRBJ2-7; clone size: -; D gene: TRBD1; V gene: TRBV15; CDR3 protein: CATSRTGTGVYEQYF; CDR3 DNA: TGTGCCACCAGCAGGACCGGGACAGGGGTCTACGAGCAGTACTTC
J gene: TRBJ2-3; clone size: -; D gene: -; V gene: TRBV29-1; CDR3 protein: CSVRASTDTQYF; CDR3 DNA: TGCAGCGTTAGGGCTAGCACAGATACGCAGTATTTT
J gene: TRBJ2-1; clone size: -; D gene: -; V gene: TRBV28; CDR3 protein: CASRRYRGGIGYNEQFF; CDR3 DNA: TGTGCCAGCCGAAGATATAGAGGCGGGATTGGGTACAATGAGCAGTTCTTC
J gene: TRBJ1-2; clone size: -; D gene: -; V gene: TRBV5-4; CDR3 protein: CASSLDRWYTF; CDR3 DNA: TGTGCCAGCAGCTTGGATCGGTGGTACACCTTC
J gene: TRBJ2-3; clone size: -; D gene: TRBD1; V gene: TRBV30; CDR3 protein: CAWSEGQGWLDTQYF; CDR3 DNA: TGTGCCTGGAGTGAGGGACAGGGTTGGTTAGATACGCAGTATTTT
J gene: TRBJ2-1; clone size: few; D gene: -; V gene: TRBV19; CDR3 protein: CASISQGISYNEQFF; CDR3 DNA: TGTGCCAGTATCAGTCAGGGAATCTCCTACAATGAGCAGTTCTTC
J gene: TRBJ2-7; clone size: -; D gene: -; V gene: TRBV27; CDR3 protein: CASSHGGKGYEQYF; CDR3 DNA: TGTGCCAGCAGTCATGGGGGGAAAGGGTACGAGCAGTACTTC
J gene: TRBJ1-1; clone size: -; D gene: TRBD1; V gene: TRBV7-2; CDR3 protein: CASSFRQGDTEAFF; CDR3 DNA: TGTGCCAGCAGCTTTCGACAGGGGGACACTGAAGCTTTCTTT
J gene: TRBJ2-7; clone size: few; D gene: TRBD1; V gene: TRBV6-1; CDR3 protein: CASSEPGQGNEQYF; CDR3 DNA: TGTGCCAGCAGTGAACCGGGACAGGGGAACGAGCAGTACTTC
J gene: TRBJ2-1; clone size: -; D gene: -; V gene: TRBV27; CDR3 protein: CASREVGVYNEQFF; CDR3 DNA: TGTGCCAGCAGGGAAGTGGGGGTCTACAATGAGCAGTTCTTC
J gene: TRBJ1-6; clone size: -; D gene: -; V gene: TRBV4-3; CDR3 protein: CASSQAVGAKNSPLHF; CDR3 DNA: TGCGCCAGCAGCCAAGCGGTAGGGGCAAAAAATTCACCCCTCCACTTT
J gene: TRBJ1-1; clone size: -; D gene: TRBD1; V gene: TRBV5-4; CDR3 protein: CASSLMTGRTTEAFF; CDR3 DNA: TGTGCCAGCAGCTTGATGACAGGGCGGACCACTGAAGCTTTCTTT